This T cell receptor (beta chain) was obtained from a study of OX40 agonist ivuxolimab in advanced cancers. Study in general: Partial responses, seen in three patients, involved one hepatocellular carcinoma and two cutaneous melanomas. Study outcomes and limitations: Clones of CD4+ and CD8+ blood T cells grew by week 6 at doses of 0.1 to 3.0 mg/kg.

CDR1 MNHEY and CDR2 SVGAGI come from the germline V gene. V was pared by 6 bases and J by 4 bases, with 6 bases between. CDR3 length equals 12 residues. This clone was seen a handful of times. Its antigen is undetermined. The repertoire was sequenced with immunoSEQ multiplex PCR; TCRdb's copy has only in-frame clones and lacks some. This sample yields 15,000 to 20,000 clones, of which around 79% are seen a single time; 33% belongs to the top ten. This receptor was identified in an adult with an advanced solid tumor such as melanoma, head and neck, liver or kidney cancer. The J gene is TRBJ1-4, the V gene TRBV6-5; D is undetermined. The sample here was CD4+ or CD8+ T cells sorted from blood, taken in a trial of the OX40 agonist ivuxolimab. Here the CDR3 DNA reads TGTGCCAGCAGGTACATTAATGAAAAACTGTTTTTT. This translates into CASRYINEKLFF.